Listed here are 28 T cell receptor beta chains from one sample, sequenced in a study of T cell repertoires in cytomegalovirus infection. TCRdb independently ran MiXCR on the reads; one entry per CDR3 protein. The sample lists approximately 400,000 distinct CDR3 sequences, roughly 31% occurring once. Sample: PBMCs. These receptors came from a human donor in good health (CMV status not recorded). Some clones in this sample may be carry-over from other donors' samples.

In this sample, this clonotype turned up a few times. The rearrangement links TRBV10-3 to TRBJ2-7; 10 nucleotides agree with TRBD1. This CDR3 spans 15 amino acids. Germline lookup yields CDR1 ENHRY and CDR2 SYGVKD. J was trimmed by 5 bases and V by 3 bases; bases with no gene match: 7. The CDR3 DNA reads as TGTGCCATCAGTGACGCGGACAGGGGGTCGGACGAGCAGTACTTC. This codes for CAISDADRGSDEQYF.

This chain connects TRBV20-1 to TRBJ2-7; a weak D match, TRBD2 (5 bases). The CDR3 runs 15 residues. CDR1 and CDR2 (germline): DFQATT, SNEGSKA (reference sequence). The V end lost 6 bases, the J end lost 0 bases, and 18 bases lay between the germline ends. In DNA, the CDR3 is TGCAGTGCCGCGGAGGATCCGATATCCTCCTACGAGCAGTACTTC. This sequence encodes CSAAEDPISSYEQYF.

There are many counts of this clonotype. This chain connects TRBV7-8 to TRBJ2-7; the D gene could be TRBD1 or TRBD2 (5 bases each). The CDR3 has 16 amino acids. Trimming removed 5 bases at V and 5 bases at J, with 22 bases between. Germline-derived CDR1 and CDR2 are SGHVS and FQNEAQ. The CDR3 sequence is CASSAGGLGLVDEQYF. The DNA for the CDR3 is TGTGCCAGCAGCGCAGGAGGTTTGGGGCTGGTTGACGAGCAGTACTTC.

The chain couples TRBV15 to TRBJ1-1; D call uncertain. The CDR3 has 13 amino acids. In germline, CDR1 is LNHNV, CDR2 YYDKDF (reference sequence). With 5 bases removed from V and 5 bases from J, the gap between germline ends came to 12 bases. This CDR3 reads CATSDFERTEAFF. For the CDR3, the DNA is TGTGCCACCAGCGATTTTGAGCGGACTGAAGCTTTCTTT.

The V call is TRBV7-9, the J call TRBJ2-5; D unclear. The germline V gene has CDR1 SEHNR and CDR2 FQNEAQ (reference sequence). This CDR3 has 16 amino acids. V was pared by 5 bases and J by 5 bases, with 21 bases between. For the CDR3, the DNA is TGTGCCAGCAGCCCGTTAGTAGGGCCCGTCCAGGAGACCCAGTACTTC. This encodes CASSPLVGPVQETQYF. Based on the CDR3 plus reference TRBV7-9 and TRBJ2-5, the full variable domain is DTGVSQNPRHKITKRGQNVTFRCDPISEHNRLYWYRQTLGQGPEFLTYFQNEAQLEKSRLLSDRFSAERPKGSFSTLEIQRTEQGDSAMYLCASSPLVGPVQETQYFGPGTRLLVL.

The gene calls are TRBV6-1 and TRBJ1-6; a weak D match, TRBD1 (5 bases). Deletions cut 1 base from V and 7 bases from J, with 14 bases between. The CDR3 has 16 amino acids. Germline V gives CDR1 MNHNS, CDR2 SASEGT. The chain's CDR3 is CASSEEGGAVNSPLHF. CDR3 in DNA: TGTGCCAGCAGTGAAGAAGGAGGGGCAGTGAATTCACCCCTCCACTTT.

On this clonotype itself: This could be a read error, since a much larger clone is one nucleotide away. Likely a read error: the CDR3 ends without its conserved phenylalanine or tryptophan. The gene calls are TRBV7-2 and TRBJ2-7; no clear D. V shed 0 bases and J shed 2 bases, with 11 bases lying between them. Germline loops: CDR1 SGHTA, CDR2 FQGNSA. The CDR3 extends over 15 amino acids. For the CDR3, the DNA is TGTGCCAGCAGCTTAGCGGGCCTTGGGACCTACGAGCAGTACTTA. As protein: CASSLAGLGTYEQYL.

This chain joins TRBV12-3 or TRBV12-4 and TRBJ1-1, with a possible D match to TRBD1 (6 bases). Trimming left V 1 base short and J 6 bases short, with 9 bases between. CDR3 length equals 13 residues. The DNA of the CDR3 is TGTGCCAGCAGTTTAGAGGGGGGCTCTGAAGCTTTCTTT. It yields the protein CASSLEGGSEAFF.

This clonotype has a handful of counts. The gene calls are TRBV24-1 and TRBJ1-5, with 10 bases fitting TRBD1. Germline V CDR1 and CDR2: KGHDR, SFDVKD. This CDR3 contains 16 residues. V was pared by 5 bases and J by 5 bases, with 8 bases of the junction left unmatched. The DNA for the CDR3 is TGTGCCACCAGTGCTGCGACAGGGGGCTTCGATCAGCCCCAGCATTTT. Translated: CATSAATGGFDQPQHF.

This clonotype was seen many times. V and J are TRBV7-9 and TRBJ2-1, with 7 bases that match TRBD2. Germline V gene lookup returns CDR1 SEHNR and CDR2 FQNEAQ (reference sequence). V shed 5 bases, J shed 0 bases, and the junction held 7 bases outside the gene matches. The CDR3 runs to 16 residues. The CDR3 DNA follows: TGTGCCAGCAGCGGGCCTAGCGGAAGCTCCTACAATGAGCAGTTCTTC. Residues: CASSGPSGSSYNEQFF.

The CDR3 reads CASRTHRGRGTEAFF. The CDR3 DNA sequence: TGTGCCAGCAGAACACACAGGGGCCGGGGCACTGAAGCTTTCTTT. The chain uses TRBV6-8 and TRBJ1-1; 7 bases agree with TRBD1. Per germline, CDR1 MNHGY and CDR2 SAAAGT. CDR3 length: 15 amino acids. Trimming removed 6 bases from V and 4 bases from J; junction bases left unmatched: 11.

About this clonotype: A read error is likely, as this CDR3 ends without the conserved phenylalanine or tryptophan. The chain's CDR3 is CASSQELFGNQPQHL. The CDR3 coding sequence is TGCGCCAGCAGCCAAGAATTGTTCGGGAATCAGCCCCAGCATTTG. The chain uses TRBV4-3 and TRBJ1-5; D gene unclear. The V gene's germline CDR1 is LGHNA and CDR2 YSLEER. The CDR3 extends over 15 amino acids. Trimming removed 0 bases at V and 4 bases at J, with 10 bases between.

In this sample, this clonotype turned up many times. V is TRBV7-2 and J is TRBJ2-1, with D hard to call. V lost 5 bases and J 2 bases, leaving 10 bases between the germline ends. CDR1 and CDR2 from the germline V gene are SGHTA and FQGNSA. The CDR3 runs to 14 residues. The CDR3 DNA reads TGTGCCAGCAGCCCATTAGTCACCTACAATGAGCAGTTCTTC. Its protein product is CASSPLVTYNEQFF. The complete variable domain, with remaining parts taken from reference TRBV7-2 and TRBJ2-1, reads GAGVSQSPSNKVTEKGKDVELRCDPISGHTALYWYRQSLGQGLEFLIYFQGNSAPDKSGLPSDRFSAERTGGSVSTLTIQRTQQEDSAVYLCASSPLVTYNEQFFGPGTRLTVL.

The genes are TRBV6-5 and TRBJ2-5; the D gene is possibly TRBD1 (5 bases). The CDR3 covers 14 residues. V was clipped by 6 bases and J by 9 bases, with 20 bases between them. Germline V gene data show CDR1 as MNHEY and CDR2 as SVGAGI. The CDR3 protein is CASSSPWGPESQYF. The CDR3 coding sequence is TGTGCCAGCAGCTCCCCCTGGGGCCCCGAATCCCAGTACTTC.

Note on this clonotype: The conserved final phenylalanine or tryptophan is absent from the CDR3, which likely points to a read error. V gene TRBV6-6 combines with J gene TRBJ2-1; D ambiguous. Germline lookup yields CDR1 MNHNY and CDR2 SVGAGI (reference sequence). Trimming stripped 0 bases from V and 2 bases from J, with 23 bases between. The CDR3 covers 20 residues. This chain's CDR3 is CASSYSTYKASALAYNEQFL. The CDR3 region has the DNA TGTGCCAGCAGTTACTCGACTTATAAGGCGTCAGCACTGGCCTACAATGAGCAGTTCTTA.

A remark on this clonotype: A much larger clone differs from this one at a single base, so this may be a read error. The J gene is TRBJ1-4, the V gene TRBV7-9; D perhaps matches TRBD1 (6 bases). This CDR3 has 15 residues. Germline V gene data show CDR1 as SEHNR and CDR2 as FQNEAQ (reference sequence). V lost 4 bases to trimming and J lost 6 bases, with 15 bases between them. CDR3 coding DNA: TGTGCCAGCAGCTATACAGGGCCCAGTGATGAAAAACTGTTTTTT. Translated: CASSYTGPSDEKLFF. The variable domain in full, completed from reference TRBV7-9 and TRBJ1-4, reads DTGVSQNPRHKITKRGQNVTFRCDPISEHNRLYWYRQTLGQGPEFLTYFQNEAQLEKSRLLSDRFSAERPKGSFSTLEIQRTEQGDSAMYLCASSYTGPSDEKLFFGSGTQLSVL.

This clonotype was detected a few times. The rearrangement joins TRBV7-9 to TRBJ2-6, with 10 bases that match TRBD1. V was pared by 4 bases and J by 1 base, with 7 bases of the junction left unmatched. Germline lookup yields CDR1 SEHNR and CDR2 FQNEAQ (reference sequence). This CDR3 has 18 residues. The CDR3 protein is CASSSGQGGASGANVLTF. CDR3 nucleotide sequence: TGTGCCAGCAGCTCCGGACAGGGGGGAGCTTCTGGGGCCAACGTCCTGACTTTC. Drawing the rest from reference TRBV7-9 and TRBJ2-6, the complete variable domain is DTGVSQNPRHKITKRGQNVTFRCDPISEHNRLYWYRQTLGQGPEFLTYFQNEAQLEKSRLLSDRFSAERPKGSFSTLEIQRTEQGDSAMYLCASSSGQGGASGANVLTFGAGSRLTVL.

This clonotype was recorded at least ten times. The chain carries TRBV7-6 and TRBJ2-1; 11 bases line up with TRBD2. The length of the CDR3 is 16 residues. Per germline, CDR1 SGHVS and CDR2 FNYEAQ. Trimming at V came to 5 bases and at J to 5 bases, leaving 8 bases not matched to a gene. CDR3 sequence (DNA): TGTGCCAGCAGCAAGAAGGGACTAGCGGCAGACAATGAGCAGTTCTTC. Translated, it gives CASSKKGLAADNEQFF.

Here the CDR3 reads CASSYLDVRTDTQYF. CDR3 coding DNA: TGTGCCAGCAGCTACCTGGACGTGAGGACAGATACGCAGTATTTT. This chain joins TRBV6-6 and TRBJ2-3; no clear D gene. Deletions cut 6 bases from V and 3 bases from J, with 16 bases between. CDR1 is MNHNY, CDR2 SVGAGI, per germline (reference sequence). CDR3 length: 15 residues.

The sample holds many counts of this clonotype. The chain recombines TRBV7-2 with TRBJ1-1, with a weak D call TRBD1 (5 bases). Trimming took off 5 bases at V and 6 bases at J, with 16 bases between the two ends. The CDR3 is 14 amino acids. The V gene's germline CDR1 is SGHTA and CDR2 FQGNSA. The CDR3 region has the DNA TGTGCCAGCAGCCCCCGGGGCGCAAGGGCTGAAGCTTTCTTT. It translates to CASSPRGARAEAFF.

This clonotype was counted ten times or more. This chain joins TRBV7-8 and TRBJ1-2; TRBD1 matches 8 bases. Germline V CDR1 and CDR2: SGHVS, FQNEAQ. The CDR3 consists of 14 residues. Germline trimming cut 1 base from V and 6 bases from J; bases unmatched to any gene: 4. The CDR3 DNA reads as TGTGCCAGCAGCTTAGTCTCAGGGGGCGATGGCTACACCTTC. Its protein is CASSLVSGGDGYTF. The variable domain in full, with the rest retrieved from reference TRBV7-8 and TRBJ1-2, is GAGVSQSPRYKVAKRGQDVALRCDPISGHVSLFWYQQALGQGPEFLTYFQNEAQLDKSGLPSDRFFAERPEGSVSTLKIQRTQQEDSAVYLCASSLVSGGDGYTFGSGTRLTVV.

The sample holds a few counts of this clonotype. J is TRBJ1-2 and V is TRBV6-5; 8 bases map to TRBD1. V lost 0 bases to trimming and J lost 1 base; unmatched junction nucleotides: 4. Per the germline V gene, CDR1 is MNHEY and CDR2 is SVGAGI. The CDR3 contains 16 residues. The CDR3 nucleotides are TGTGCCAGCAGTTACTCCGACAGGGGCTATAACTATGGCTACACCTTC. It translates to CASSYSDRGYNYGYTF.

This clonotype was counted at least ten times. The V and J genes are TRBV7-2 and TRBJ2-6; D gene unclear. V shed 0 bases and J shed 2 bases, with 8 bases lying between them. This CDR3 has 16 residues. The germline V gene encodes CDR1 SGHTA and CDR2 FQGNSA. The DNA of the CDR3 is TGTGCCAGCAGCTTAGCGATAAGGGCTGGGGCCAACGTCCTGACTTTC. Protein sequence: CASSLAIRAGANVLTF. Full variable domain (outside the CDR3, taken from reference TRBV7-2 and TRBJ2-6): GAGVSQSPSNKVTEKGKDVELRCDPISGHTALYWYRQSLGQGLEFLIYFQGNSAPDKSGLPSDRFSAERTGGSVSTLTIQRTQQEDSAVYLCASSLAIRAGANVLTFGAGSRLTVL.

This chain's CDR3 is CASSANDRGSYGYTF. The CDR3 coding sequence is TGTGCCAGCAGCGCGAATGACAGGGGAAGCTATGGCTACACCTTC. The rearrangement links TRBV7-4 to TRBJ1-2; TRBD1 agrees at 8 bases. This CDR3 has 15 amino acids. J gave up 4 bases and V 5 bases, and 9 bases lay outside the gene matches. Per the germline V gene, CDR1 is SGHVT and CDR2 is SQSDAQ.

For this clonotype: Since a much larger clone is just one base distant, this may be a read error. V usage is TRBV11-2 and J usage is TRBJ2-5, with TRBD1 matching over 8 bases. Germline CDR1 SGHAT, CDR2 FQNNGV. This CDR3 is built from 15 residues. V gave up 3 bases and J gave up 5 bases; unmatched junction bases: 8. This CDR3 reads CASSFGTGFRETQYF. The CDR3 DNA follows: TGTGCCAGCAGCTTTGGGACAGGCTTTAGGGAGACCCAGTACTTC.

This clonotype was seen repeatedly, ten times or more. The rearrangement joins TRBV11-1 to TRBJ2-2, with TRBD1 matching over 9 bases. This CDR3 is 17 amino acids long. The junction had 7 bases not matched to a gene; V was cut back by 5 bases and J by 0 bases. From germline, CDR1 is SGHAT and CDR2 FQDESV (reference sequence). The chain's CDR3 is CASSTPRQGANTGELFF. CDR3 DNA: TGTGCCAGCAGCACGCCCCGACAGGGGGCGAACACCGGGGAGCTGTTTTTT. Looking up the rest from reference TRBV11-1 and TRBJ2-2 gives the full variable domain: EAEVAQSPRYKITEKSQAVAFWCDPISGHATLYWYRQILGQGPELLVQFQDESVVDDSQLPKDRFSAERLKGVDSTLKIQPAELGDSAMYLCASSTPRQGANTGELFFGEGSRLTVL.

The genes are TRBV7-8 and TRBJ2-2; 7 nucleotides match TRBD1. CDR3 length: 17 residues. Germline assignment: CDR1 SGHVS and CDR2 FQNEAQ. The junction had 4 bases not matched to a gene; V was cut back by 0 bases and J by 0 bases. CDR3 nucleotide sequence: TGTGCCAGCAGCTTAGCTGGGACAGTCCCGAACACCGGGGAGCTGTTTTTT. As protein: CASSLAGTVPNTGELFF.

The chain uses TRBV6-2 or TRBV6-3 and TRBJ1-1; D might be TRBD1 (6 bases). The CDR3 extends over 15 amino acids. Germline V gene sequence: CDR1 MNHEY, CDR2 SVGEGT. Between the trimmed V and J ends, which lost 3 bases and 0 bases, there was a span of 11 bases. The DNA of the CDR3 is TGTGCCAGCAGTTATCGGAGGGACATGAACACTGAAGCTTTCTTT. This encodes CASSYRRDMNTEAFF.